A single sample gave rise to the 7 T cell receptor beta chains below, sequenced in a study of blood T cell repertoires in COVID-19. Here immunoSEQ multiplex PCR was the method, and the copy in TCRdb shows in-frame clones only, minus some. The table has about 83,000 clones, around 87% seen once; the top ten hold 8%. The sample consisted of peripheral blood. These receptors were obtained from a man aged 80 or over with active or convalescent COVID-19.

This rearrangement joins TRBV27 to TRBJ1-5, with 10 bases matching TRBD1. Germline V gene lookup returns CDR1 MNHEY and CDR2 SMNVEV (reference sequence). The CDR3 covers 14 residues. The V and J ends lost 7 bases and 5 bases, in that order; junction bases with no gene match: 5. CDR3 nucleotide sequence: TGTGCCAGCAAGCAGGGACAGGGGTATCAGCCCCAGCATTTT. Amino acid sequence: CASKQGQGYQPQHF.

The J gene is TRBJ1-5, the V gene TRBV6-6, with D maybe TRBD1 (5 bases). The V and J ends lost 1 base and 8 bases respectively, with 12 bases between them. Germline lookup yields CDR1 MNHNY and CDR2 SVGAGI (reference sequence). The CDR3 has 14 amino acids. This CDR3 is CASSYFRVGEPQHF. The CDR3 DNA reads TGTGCCAGCAGTTACTTCAGGGTAGGGGAGCCCCAGCATTTT.

The CDR3 reads CASSVRLRGGDEQFF. CDR3 nucleotides: TGTGCCAGCAGTGTTCGACTACGAGGCGGAGATGAGCAGTTCTTC. This chain links TRBV2 with TRBJ2-1; maybe TRBD2 (5 bases). Trimming left V 4 bases short and J 8 bases short, with 18 bases between. This CDR3 contains 15 residues. Germline CDR1 is SNHLY and CDR2 is FYNNEI. The whole variable domain, filled in from reference TRBV2 and TRBJ2-1, reads EPEVTQTPSHQVTQMGQEVILRCVPISNHLYFYWYRQILGQKVEFLVSFYNNEISEKSEIFDDQFSVERPDGSNFTLKIRSTKLEDSAMYFCASSVRLRGGDEQFFGPGTRLTVL.

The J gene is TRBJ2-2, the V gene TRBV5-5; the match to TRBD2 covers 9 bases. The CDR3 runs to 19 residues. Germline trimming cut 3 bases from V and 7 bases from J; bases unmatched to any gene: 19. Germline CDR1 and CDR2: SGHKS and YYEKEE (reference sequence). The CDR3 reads CASSWRGLGPSGAGGELFF. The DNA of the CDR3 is TGTGCCAGCAGCTGGAGGGGGCTCGGGCCTAGCGGGGCGGGCGGGGAGCTGTTTTTT. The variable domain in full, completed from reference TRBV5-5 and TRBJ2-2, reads DAGVTQSPTHLIKTRGQQVTLRCSPISGHKSVSWYQQVLGQGPQFIFQYYEKEERGRGNFPDRFSARQFPNYSSELNVNALLLGDSALYLCASSWRGLGPSGAGGELFFGEGSRLTVL.

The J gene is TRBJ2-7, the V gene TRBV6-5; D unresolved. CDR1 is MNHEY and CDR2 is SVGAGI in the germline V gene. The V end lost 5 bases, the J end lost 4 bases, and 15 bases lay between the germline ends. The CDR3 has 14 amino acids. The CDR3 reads CASSPSRRSYEQYV. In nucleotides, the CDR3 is TGTGCCAGCAGTCCGTCCCGGCGGTCATACGAGCAGTACGTC.

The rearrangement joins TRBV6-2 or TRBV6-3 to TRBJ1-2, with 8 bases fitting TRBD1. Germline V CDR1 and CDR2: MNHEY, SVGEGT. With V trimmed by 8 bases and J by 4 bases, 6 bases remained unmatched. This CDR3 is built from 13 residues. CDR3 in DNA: TGTGCCAGCTGCCCGGGACAGGCCTATGGCTACACCTTC. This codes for CASCPGQAYGYTF.

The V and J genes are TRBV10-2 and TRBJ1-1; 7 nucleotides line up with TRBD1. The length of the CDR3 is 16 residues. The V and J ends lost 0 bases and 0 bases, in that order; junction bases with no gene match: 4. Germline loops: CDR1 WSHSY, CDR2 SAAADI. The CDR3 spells CASSESRDRMNTEAFF. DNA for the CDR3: TGCGCCAGCAGTGAGTCTAGGGACAGAATGAACACTGAAGCTTTCTTT.